The sequence of this TCR beta chain was determined in a study of blood T cell repertoires in COVID-19 (dated by TCRdb to the early 2020s). In terms of the full investigation: Collaborator samples came from the United States, Italy and Spain and covered acute and convalescent phases of COVID-19. The material from the prospective study consisted of cDNA or gDNA derived from T cells, B-cell-depleted T cells, or PBMCs. The dataset comprised deeply sampled blood TCRbeta repertoires from subjects exposed to, actively infected with, or recovered from COVID-19. The repertoires were released in a freely available public database meant as a resource for research on the immune response to SARS-CoV-2. Samples were obtained from the ongoing ImmuneRACE study (first 160 participants) and from 1,000 to 1,500 subjects provided by 6 global collaborators. Sample metadata almost always included a de-identified subject ID, COVID-19 status, age in years and sex. Where HLA class I and class II types were available, the types were taken from metadata supplied by the sample provider, not from assay-based typing. What the research found in general, with its limitations: How much clinical and demographic metadata was included differed by source and by participant, and the metadata was provided uncurated.

TCRbeta CDR3 regions were amplified from genomic DNA by means of the immunoSEQ Assay, a bias-controlled multiplex PCR. In the source study's methods: Within the assay, amplification of reference gene primers was used to estimate how many nucleated cells each sample contained. To quantify the absolute abundance of each unique TCRbeta CDR3 rearrangement, sequence reads were collapsed and filtered. For each sample, productive Simpson clonality was calculated by taking the square root of Simpson's diversity index across productive rearrangements. Here the immuneACCESS table is served through TCRdb, limited to in-frame sequences with V and J called. Missing clones are a known gap in these copies; in checked studies unresolved V genes cover under half, and the rest lacks a known reason. V, J and clone size reflect that table, while D and trimming were determined from the DNA. The sample includes 70,000 or so clones, with over 70% observed a single time. In total, the top ten clones hold 4% to 5.5% of the sample.

Each collaborating institution followed its own protocols to collect whole blood in K2EDTA tubes. Collaborator samples were shipped for TCRbeta analysis as frozen whole blood, isolated PBMCs, or DNA extracted from either sample type. This clone was observed once. The specificity of this receptor is unknown. The record has no base qualities; no much larger clone is one base away. The TCR comes from a man over 45 with active COVID-19. The sample was peripheral blood.

The CDR3 corresponds to CASSQGSGRGWDEQYF. The bases read TGCGCCAGCAGCCAAGGTAGCGGGAGGGGATGGGACGAGCAGTACTTC. The rearranged chain carries TRBV4-3 and TRBJ2-7; TRBD2 fits 11 bases in the junction. Including cysteine and phenylalanine, the CDR3 has 16 amino acids. CDR3 DNA is the only sequence kept; it has 48 bases, read in frame from the first base. V lost 1 base and J lost 5 bases, and the count of bases not matched to a germline gene is 7. CDR1 LGHNA and CDR2 YSLEER were looked up in the germline V gene.